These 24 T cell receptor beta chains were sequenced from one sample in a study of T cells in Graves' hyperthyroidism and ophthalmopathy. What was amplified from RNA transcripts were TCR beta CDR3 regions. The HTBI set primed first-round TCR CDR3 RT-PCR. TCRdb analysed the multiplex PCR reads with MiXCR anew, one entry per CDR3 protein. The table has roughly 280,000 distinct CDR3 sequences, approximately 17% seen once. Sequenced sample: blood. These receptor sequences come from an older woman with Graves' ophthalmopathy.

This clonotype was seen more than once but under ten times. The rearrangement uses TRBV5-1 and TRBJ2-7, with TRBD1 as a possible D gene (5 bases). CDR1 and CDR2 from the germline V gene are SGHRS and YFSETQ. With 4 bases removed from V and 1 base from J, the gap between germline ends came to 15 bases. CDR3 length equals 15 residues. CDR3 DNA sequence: TGCGCCAGCAGCAAACGAACGACAGCGTCCTACGAGCAGTACTTC. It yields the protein CASSKRTTASYEQYF.

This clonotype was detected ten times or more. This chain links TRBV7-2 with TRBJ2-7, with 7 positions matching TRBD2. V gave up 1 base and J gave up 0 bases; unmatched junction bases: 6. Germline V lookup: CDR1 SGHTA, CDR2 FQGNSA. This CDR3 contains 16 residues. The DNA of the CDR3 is TGTGCCAGCAGCTTAGATCCAGCGGGAAGCTCCTACGAGCAGTACTTC. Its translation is CASSLDPAGSSYEQYF. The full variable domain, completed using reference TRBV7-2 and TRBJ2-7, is GAGVSQSPSNKVTEKGKDVELRCDPISGHTALYWYRQSLGQGLEFLIYFQGNSAPDKSGLPSDRFSAERTGGSVSTLTIQRTQQEDSAVYLCASSLDPAGSSYEQYFGPGTRLTVT.

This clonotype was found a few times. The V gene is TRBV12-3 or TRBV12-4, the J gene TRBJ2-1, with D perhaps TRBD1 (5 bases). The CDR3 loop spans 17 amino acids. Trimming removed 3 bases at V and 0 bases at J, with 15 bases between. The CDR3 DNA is TGTGCCAGCAGTTTGATCGTACAAACAGGCTCCTACAATGAGCAGTTCTTC. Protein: CASSLIVQTGSYNEQFF.

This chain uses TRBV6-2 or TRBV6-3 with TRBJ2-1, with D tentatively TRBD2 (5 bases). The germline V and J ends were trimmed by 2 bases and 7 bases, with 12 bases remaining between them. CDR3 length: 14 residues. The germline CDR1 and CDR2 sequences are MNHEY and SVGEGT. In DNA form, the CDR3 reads TGTGCCAGCAGTTACCTTCGGGGATCAAATGAGCAGTTCTTC. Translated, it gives CASSYLRGSNEQFF.

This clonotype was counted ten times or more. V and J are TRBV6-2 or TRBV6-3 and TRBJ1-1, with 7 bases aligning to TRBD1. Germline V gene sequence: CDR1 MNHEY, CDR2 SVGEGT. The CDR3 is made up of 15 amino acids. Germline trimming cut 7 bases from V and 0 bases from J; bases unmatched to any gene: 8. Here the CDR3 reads CASKRDSVMNTEAFF. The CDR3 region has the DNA TGTGCCAGCAAACGGGACAGCGTCATGAACACTGAAGCTTTCTTT.

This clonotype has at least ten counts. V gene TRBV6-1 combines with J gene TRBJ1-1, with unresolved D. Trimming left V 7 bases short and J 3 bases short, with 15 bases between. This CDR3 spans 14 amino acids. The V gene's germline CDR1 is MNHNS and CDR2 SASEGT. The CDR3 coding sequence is TGTGCCAGCACCGTGGGTTATGGCGACACTGAAGCTTTCTTT. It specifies CASTVGYGDTEAFF.

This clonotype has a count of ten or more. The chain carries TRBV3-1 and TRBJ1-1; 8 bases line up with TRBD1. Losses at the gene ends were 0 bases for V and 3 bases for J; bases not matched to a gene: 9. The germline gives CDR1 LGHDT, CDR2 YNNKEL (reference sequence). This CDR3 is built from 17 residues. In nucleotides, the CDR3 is TGTGCCAGCAGCCAAGAAGGACAGGGACGGTTGCACACTGAAGCTTTCTTT. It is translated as CASSQEGQGRLHTEAFF.

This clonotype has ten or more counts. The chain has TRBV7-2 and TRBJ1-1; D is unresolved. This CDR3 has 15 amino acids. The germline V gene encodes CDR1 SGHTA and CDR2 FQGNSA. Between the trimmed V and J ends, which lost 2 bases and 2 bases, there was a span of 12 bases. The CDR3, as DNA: TGTGCCAGCAGCTTACAGCAGATCACAAACACTGAAGCTTTCTTT. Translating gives CASSLQQITNTEAFF.

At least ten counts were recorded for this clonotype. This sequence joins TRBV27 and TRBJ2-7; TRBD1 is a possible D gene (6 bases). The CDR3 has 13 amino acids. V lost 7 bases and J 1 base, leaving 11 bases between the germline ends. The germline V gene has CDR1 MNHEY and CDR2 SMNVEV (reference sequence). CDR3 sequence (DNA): TGTGCCAGCACGGACAGCGCATCCTACGAGCAGTACTTC. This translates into CASTDSASYEQYF.

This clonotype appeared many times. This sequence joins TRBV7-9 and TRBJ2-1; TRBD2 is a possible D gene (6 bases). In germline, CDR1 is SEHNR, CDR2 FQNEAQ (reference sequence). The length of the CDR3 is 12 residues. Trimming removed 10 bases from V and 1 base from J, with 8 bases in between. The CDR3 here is CATGGSYNEQFF. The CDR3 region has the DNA TGTGCCACCGGGGGTTCCTACAATGAGCAGTTCTTC.

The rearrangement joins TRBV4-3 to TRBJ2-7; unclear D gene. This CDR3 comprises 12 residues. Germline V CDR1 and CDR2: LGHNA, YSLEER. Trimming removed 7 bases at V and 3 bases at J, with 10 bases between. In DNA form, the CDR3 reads TGCGCCAGCAATCCCCGGAACTACGAGCAGTACTTC. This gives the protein CASNPRNYEQYF.

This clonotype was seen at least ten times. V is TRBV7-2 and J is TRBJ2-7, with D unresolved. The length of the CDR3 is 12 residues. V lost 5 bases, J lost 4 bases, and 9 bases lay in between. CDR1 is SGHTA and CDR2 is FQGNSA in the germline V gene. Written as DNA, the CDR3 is TGTGCCAGCAGCGACCGTTGGTACGAGCAGTACTTC. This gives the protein CASSDRWYEQYF.

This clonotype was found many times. Here the CDR3 DNA reads TGCAGTGCTCGACTAGCGGGGGCGGGGGAGACCCAGTACTTC. Translated: CSARLAGAGETQYF. V is TRBV20-1 and J is TRBJ2-5; 12 nucleotides agree with TRBD2. The germline gives CDR1 DFQATT, CDR2 SNEGSKA (reference sequence). The CDR3 is 14 amino acids. V lost 5 bases to trimming and J lost 5 bases; unmatched junction nucleotides: 6.

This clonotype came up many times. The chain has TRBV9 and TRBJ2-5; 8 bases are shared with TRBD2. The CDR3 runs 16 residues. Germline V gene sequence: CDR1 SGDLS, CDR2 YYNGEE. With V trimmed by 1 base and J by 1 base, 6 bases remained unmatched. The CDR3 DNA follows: TGTGCCAGCAGCGTATCCAGCGGGGGTTTCCAAGAGACCCAGTACTTC. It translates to CASSVSSGGFQETQYF.

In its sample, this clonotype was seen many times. This chain's CDR3 is CSAQRAGGGRGFLSSYEQYF. In DNA, the CDR3 is TGCAGTGCCCAGAGGGCGGGCGGAGGAAGAGGATTCTTAAGCTCCTACGAGCAGTACTTC. The chain has TRBV20-1 and TRBJ2-7; D perhaps matches TRBD2 (5 bases). Per the germline V gene, CDR1 is DFQATT and CDR2 is SNEGSKA (reference sequence). This CDR3 comprises 20 residues. V was trimmed by 6 bases and J by 0 bases, leaving 33 bases between them.

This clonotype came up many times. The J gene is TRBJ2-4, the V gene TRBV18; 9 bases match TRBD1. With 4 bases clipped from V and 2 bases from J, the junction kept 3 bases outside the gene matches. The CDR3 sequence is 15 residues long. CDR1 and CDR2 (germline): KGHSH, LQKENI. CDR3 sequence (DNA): TGTGCCAGCTCACGGACAGGGGATCCCAAAAACATTCAGTACTTC. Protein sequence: CASSRTGDPKNIQYF. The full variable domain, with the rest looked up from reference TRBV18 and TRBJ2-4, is NAGVMQNPRHLVRRRGQEARLRCSPMKGHSHVYWYRQLPEEGLKFMVYLQKENIIDESGMPKERFSAEFPKEGPSILRIQQVVRGDSAAYFCASSRTGDPKNIQYFGAGTRLSVL.

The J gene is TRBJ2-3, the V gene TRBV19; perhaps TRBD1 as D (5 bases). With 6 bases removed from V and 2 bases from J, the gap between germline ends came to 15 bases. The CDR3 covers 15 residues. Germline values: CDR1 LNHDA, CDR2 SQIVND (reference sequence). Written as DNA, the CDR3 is TGTGCCAGTAGCCCCTCCAGGGTGAACACAGATACGCAGTATTTT. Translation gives CASSPSRVNTDTQYF.

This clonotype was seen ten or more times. CDR3 bases: TGCAGCGTTGAGTCGCAGGGCCCGAACTATGGCTACACCTTC. Its protein is CSVESQGPNYGYTF. The chain uses TRBV29-1 and TRBJ1-2; D perhaps matches TRBD1 (5 bases). There are 14 residues in the CDR3. V was shortened by 3 bases and J by 2 bases, with 13 bases between the two germline ends. Germline assignment: CDR1 SQVTM and CDR2 ANQGSEA.

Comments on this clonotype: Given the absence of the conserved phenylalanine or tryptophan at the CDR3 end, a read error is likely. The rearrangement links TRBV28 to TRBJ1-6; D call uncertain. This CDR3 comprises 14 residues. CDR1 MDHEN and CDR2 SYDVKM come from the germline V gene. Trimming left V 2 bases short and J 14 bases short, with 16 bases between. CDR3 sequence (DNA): TGTGCCAGCAGTTTAGTCGTCCCCTCCACGGCCCTCCACCTT. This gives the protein CASSLVVPSTALHL.

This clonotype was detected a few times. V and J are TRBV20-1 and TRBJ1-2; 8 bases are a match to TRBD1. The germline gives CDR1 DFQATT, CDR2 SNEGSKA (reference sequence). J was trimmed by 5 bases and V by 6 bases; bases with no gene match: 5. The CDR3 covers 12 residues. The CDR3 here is CSANDRGYGYTF. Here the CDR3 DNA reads TGCAGTGCGAACGACAGGGGTTATGGCTACACCTTC.

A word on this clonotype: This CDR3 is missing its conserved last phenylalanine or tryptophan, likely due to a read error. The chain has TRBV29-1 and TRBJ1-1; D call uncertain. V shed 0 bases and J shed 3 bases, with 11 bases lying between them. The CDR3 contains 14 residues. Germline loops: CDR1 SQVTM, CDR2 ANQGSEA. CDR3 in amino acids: CSVEDPGSDTEAFI. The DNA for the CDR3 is TGCAGCGTTGAAGACCCGGGGAGCGACACTGAAGCTTTCATT.

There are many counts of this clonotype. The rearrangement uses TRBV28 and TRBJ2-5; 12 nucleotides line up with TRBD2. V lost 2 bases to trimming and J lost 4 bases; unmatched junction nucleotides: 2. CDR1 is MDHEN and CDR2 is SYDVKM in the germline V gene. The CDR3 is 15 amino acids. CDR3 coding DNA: TGTGCCAGCAGTTTACCACTAGCGGGAGGAGAGACCCAGTACTTC. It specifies CASSLPLAGGETQYF. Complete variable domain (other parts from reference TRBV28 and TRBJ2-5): DVKVTQSSRYLVKRTGEKVFLECVQDMDHENMFWYRQDPGLGLRLIYFSYDVKMKEKGDIPEGYSVSREKKERFSLILESASTNQTSMYLCASSLPLAGGETQYFGPGTRLLVL.

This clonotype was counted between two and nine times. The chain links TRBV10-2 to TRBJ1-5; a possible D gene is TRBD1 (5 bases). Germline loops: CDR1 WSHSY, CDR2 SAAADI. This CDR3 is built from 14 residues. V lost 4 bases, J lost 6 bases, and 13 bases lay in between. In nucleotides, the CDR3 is TGCGCCAGCAGTGTTAGTGGGGGGAGTCAGCCCCAGCATTTT. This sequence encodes CASSVSGGSQPQHF.

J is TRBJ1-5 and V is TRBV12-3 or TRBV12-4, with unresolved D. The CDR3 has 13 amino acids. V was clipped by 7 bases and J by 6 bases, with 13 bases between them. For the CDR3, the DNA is TGTGCCAGCAACAATCGGATGGGTCAGCCCCAGCATTTT. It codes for CASNNRMGQPQHF.